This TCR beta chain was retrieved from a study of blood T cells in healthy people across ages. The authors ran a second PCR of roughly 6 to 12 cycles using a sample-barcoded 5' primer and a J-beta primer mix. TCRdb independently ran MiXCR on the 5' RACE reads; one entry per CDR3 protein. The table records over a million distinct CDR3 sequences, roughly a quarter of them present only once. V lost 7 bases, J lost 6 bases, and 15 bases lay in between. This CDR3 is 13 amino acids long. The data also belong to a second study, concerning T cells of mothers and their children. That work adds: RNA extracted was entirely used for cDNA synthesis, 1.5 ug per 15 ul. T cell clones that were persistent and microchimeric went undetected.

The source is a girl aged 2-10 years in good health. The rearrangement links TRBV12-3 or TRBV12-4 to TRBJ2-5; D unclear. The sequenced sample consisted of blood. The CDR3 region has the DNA TGTGCCAGCAACTCGCCCGTAGGGAAGACCCAGTACTTC. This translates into CASNSPVGKTQYF.